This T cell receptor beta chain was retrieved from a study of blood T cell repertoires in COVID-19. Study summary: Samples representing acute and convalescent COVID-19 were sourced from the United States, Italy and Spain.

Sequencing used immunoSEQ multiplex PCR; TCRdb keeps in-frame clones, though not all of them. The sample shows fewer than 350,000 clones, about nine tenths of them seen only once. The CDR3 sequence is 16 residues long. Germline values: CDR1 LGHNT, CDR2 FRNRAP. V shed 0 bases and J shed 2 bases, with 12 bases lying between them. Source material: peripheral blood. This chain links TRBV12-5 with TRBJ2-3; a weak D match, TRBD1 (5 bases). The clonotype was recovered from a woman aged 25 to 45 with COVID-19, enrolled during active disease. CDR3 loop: CASGLVQVVFTDTQYF. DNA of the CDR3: TGTGCTAGTGGTTTGGTACAGGTCGTATTCACAGATACGCAGTATTTT.